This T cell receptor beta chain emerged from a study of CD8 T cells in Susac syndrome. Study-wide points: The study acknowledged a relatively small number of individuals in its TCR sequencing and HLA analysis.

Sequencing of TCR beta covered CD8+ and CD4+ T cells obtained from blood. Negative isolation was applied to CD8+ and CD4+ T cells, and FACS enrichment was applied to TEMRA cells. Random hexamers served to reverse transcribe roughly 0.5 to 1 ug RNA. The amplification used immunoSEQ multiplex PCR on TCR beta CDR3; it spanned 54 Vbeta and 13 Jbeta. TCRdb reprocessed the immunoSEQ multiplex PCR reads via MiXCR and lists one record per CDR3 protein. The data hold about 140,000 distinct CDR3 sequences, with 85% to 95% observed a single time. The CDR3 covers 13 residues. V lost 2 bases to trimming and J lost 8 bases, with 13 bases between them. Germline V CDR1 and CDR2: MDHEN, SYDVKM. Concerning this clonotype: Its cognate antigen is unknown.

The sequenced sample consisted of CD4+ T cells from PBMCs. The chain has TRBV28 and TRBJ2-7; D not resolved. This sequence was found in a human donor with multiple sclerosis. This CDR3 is CASSLPTANKQYF. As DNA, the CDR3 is TGTGCCAGCAGTTTACCGACGGCTAACAAGCAGTACTTC.